This is a list of T cell receptor beta chains from one sample in a study of blood T cell repertoires in COVID-19. Repertoires were generated with immunoSEQ multiplex PCR, while TCRdb's copy carries only in-frame clones and drops some. Of some 68,000 clones in the sample, roughly nine tenths are singletons; the top ten hold roughly 3.6%. Sequenced input: peripheral blood. These receptors were collected from a woman aged 45-60 years with COVID-19, enrolled during active disease. The CDR3 runs from the conserved cysteine through the conserved F or W. The D gene is left open where the match is weak. The listing skips clone size in some rows; elsewhere it reads once, few, many or a size class.

D gene	V gene	clone size	J gene	CDR3 protein	CDR3 DNA
TRBD1	TRBV4-3	once	TRBJ1-4	CASSQGDRGGNEKLFF	TGCGCCAGCAGCCAAGGAGACAGGGGCGGGAATGAAAAACTGTTTTTT
NA	TRBV6-5	NA	TRBJ2-7	CASLREFEQYF	TGTGCCAGCTTACGGGAGTTCGAGCAGTACTTC
NA	TRBV7-2	few	TRBJ1-6	CASSLTNRNSPLHF	TGTGCCAGCAGCTTAACTAACCGTAATTCACCCCTCCACTTT
NA	TRBV30	NA	TRBJ2-7	CAWSGMTREQYF	TGTGCCTGGAGTGGGATGACTCGCGAGCAGTACTTC
NA	TRBV7-9	NA	TRBJ2-7	CASSFPGPGYEQYF	TGTGCCAGCAGCTTCCCCGGTCCGGGATACGAGCAGTACTTC
NA	TRBV6-1	NA	TRBJ1-5	CASSGGGHYSNQPQHF	TGTGCCAGCAGTGGGGGGGGGCACTATAGCAATCAGCCCCAGCATTTT
TRBD1	TRBV7-9	once	TRBJ2-5	CASSLGKGARVGETQYF	TGTGCCAGCAGCTTAGGAAAGGGGGCGCGGGTTGGCGAGACCCAGTACTTC
NA	TRBV7-2	NA	TRBJ1-2	CASSSGTRRGYTF	TGTGCCAGCAGCTCGGGGACACGAAGGGGCTACACCTTC
NA	TRBV11-3	NA	TRBJ1-1	CASSFDGRGSEAFF	TGTGCCAGCAGCTTCGATGGAAGGGGATCTGAAGCTTTCTTT
NA	TRBV9	NA	TRBJ2-2	CASSVARHMNTGELFF	TGTGCCAGCAGCGTAGCAAGACACATGAACACCGGGGAGCTGTTTTTT
NA	TRBV29-1	NA	TRBJ2-2	CSAPSNTGELFF	TGCAGCGCCCCCTCGAACACCGGGGAGCTGTTTTTT
NA	TRBV9	NA	TRBJ2-2	CASSVGGGTGELFF	TGTGCCAGCAGCGTAGGAGGGGGAACCGGGGAGCTGTTTTTT
NA	TRBV5-1	NA	TRBJ2-7	CASSWGGKAKYEQYF	TGCGCCAGCAGCTGGGGCGGGAAGGCAAAGTACGAGCAGTACTTC
TRBD2	TRBV11-2	NA	TRBJ2-1	CASSSSGRAIDEQFF	TGTGCCAGCAGCTCTAGCGGGAGGGCCATCGATGAGCAGTTCTTC
NA	TRBV28	NA	TRBJ1-6	CASSRTTGNSPLHF	TGTGCCAGCAGTCGAACCACCGGTAATTCACCCCTCCACTTT
NA	TRBV18	NA	TRBJ2-2	CASLQLPAGELFF	TGTGCCAGCTTACAGCTCCCGGCGGGGGAGCTGTTTTTT
TRBD1	TRBV4-2	NA	TRBJ2-7	CASSQPTGGSYEQYF	TGTGCCAGCAGCCAACCAACAGGGGGATCCTACGAGCAGTACTTC
NA	TRBV24-1	few	TRBJ2-1	CATSGKAGNYNEQFF	TGTGCCACCAGTGGTAAGGCGGGTAACTACAATGAGCAGTTCTTC
NA	TRBV30	NA	TRBJ2-3	CAWSEGGPATQYF	TGTGCCTGGAGTGAAGGAGGACCTGCTACGCAGTATTTT
NA	TRBV6-5	NA	TRBJ1-1	CASHRDTEAFF	TGTGCCAGCCACAGGGACACTGAAGCTTTCTTT
TRBD1	TRBV7-2	NA	TRBJ2-5	CASSHRRDGTEETQYF	TGTGCCAGCAGTCATAGACGGGACGGGACAGAAGAGACCCAGTACTTC
NA	TRBV5-1	NA	TRBJ2-3	CASSLAAGSTDTQYF	TGCGCCAGCAGCTTGGCGGCAGGGAGCACAGATACGCAGTATTTT
TRBD1	TRBV5-8	NA	TRBJ2-1	CASSQRQGQPYNEQFF	TGTGCCAGCAGCCAACGACAGGGACAGCCCTACAATGAGCAGTTCTTC
NA	TRBV3-1/TRBV3-2	NA	TRBJ1-2	CASSQAGLVNGYTF	TGTGCCAGCAGCCAAGCCGGGTTAGTTAATGGCTACACCTTC
NA	TRBV28	few	TRBJ1-3	CASSPRNRRNTIYF	TGTGCCAGCAGTCCCCGTAATCGTCGAAACACCATATATTTT
TRBD1	TRBV6-6	once	TRBJ1-1	CASSYAGQGSTEAFF	TGTGCCAGCAGTTACGCCGGACAGGGGAGTACGGAAGCTTTCTTT
TRBD1	TRBV7-9	once	TRBJ1-3	CASSLYLDRGNTIYF	TGTGCCAGCAGCTTGTACCTGGACAGGGGGAACACCATATATTTT
TRBD2	TRBV20-1	NA	TRBJ2-7	CSASGLMGLAGVEQYF	TGCAGTGCTAGTGGGCTCATGGGACTAGCGGGAGTCGAGCAGTACTTC
NA	TRBV6-5	NA	TRBJ2-6	CASSRDTSGANVLTF	TGTGCCAGCAGTAGAGATACCTCTGGGGCCAACGTCCTGACTTTC
TRBD2	TRBV4-3	once	TRBJ2-2	CASSQEAGLDTGELFF	TGCGCCAGCAGCCAAGAGGCGGGACTAGACACCGGGGAGCTGTTTTTT
NA	TRBV19	NA	TRBJ2-7	CASSSRPHEQYF	TGTGCCAGTAGCTCGCGTCCCCACGAGCAGTACTTC